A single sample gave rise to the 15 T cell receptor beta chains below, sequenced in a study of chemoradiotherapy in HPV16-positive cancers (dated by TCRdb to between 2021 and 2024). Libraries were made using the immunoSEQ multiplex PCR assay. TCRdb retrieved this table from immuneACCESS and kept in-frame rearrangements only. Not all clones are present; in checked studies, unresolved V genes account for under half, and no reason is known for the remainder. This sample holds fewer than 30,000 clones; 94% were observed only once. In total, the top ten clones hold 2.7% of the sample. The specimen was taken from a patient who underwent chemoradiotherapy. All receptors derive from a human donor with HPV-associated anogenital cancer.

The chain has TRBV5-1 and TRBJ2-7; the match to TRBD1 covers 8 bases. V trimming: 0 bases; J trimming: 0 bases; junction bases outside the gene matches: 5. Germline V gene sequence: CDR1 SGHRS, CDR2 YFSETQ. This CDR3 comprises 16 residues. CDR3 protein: CASSLGGQGGSYEQYF. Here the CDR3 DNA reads TGCGCCAGCAGCTTGGGCGGACAGGGAGGCTCCTACGAGCAGTACTTC.

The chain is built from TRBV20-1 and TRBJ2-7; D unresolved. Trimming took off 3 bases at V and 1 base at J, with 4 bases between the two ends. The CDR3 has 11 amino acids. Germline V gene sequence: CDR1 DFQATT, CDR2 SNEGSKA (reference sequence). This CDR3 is CSARTSYEQYF. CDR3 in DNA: TGCAGTGCTAGGACTTCCTACGAGCAGTACTTC.

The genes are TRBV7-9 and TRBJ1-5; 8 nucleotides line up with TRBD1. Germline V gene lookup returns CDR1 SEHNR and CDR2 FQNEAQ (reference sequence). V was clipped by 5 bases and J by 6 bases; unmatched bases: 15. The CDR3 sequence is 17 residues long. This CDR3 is CASSIGQGGLASQPQHF. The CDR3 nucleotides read TGTGCCAGCAGCATTGGACAGGGAGGTTTGGCAAGTCAGCCCCAGCATTTT.

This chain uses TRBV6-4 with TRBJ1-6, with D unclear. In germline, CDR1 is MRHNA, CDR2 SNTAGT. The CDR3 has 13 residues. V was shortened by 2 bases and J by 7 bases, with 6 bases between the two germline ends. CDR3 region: CASSDRENSPLHF. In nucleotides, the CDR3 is TGTGCCAGCAGTGACAGGGAAAATTCACCCCTCCACTTT.

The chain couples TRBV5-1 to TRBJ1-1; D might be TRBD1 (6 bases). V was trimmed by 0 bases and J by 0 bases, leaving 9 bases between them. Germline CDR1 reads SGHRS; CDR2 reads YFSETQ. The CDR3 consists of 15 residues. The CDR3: CASSLEGGMNTEAFF. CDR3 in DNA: TGCGCCAGCAGCTTGGAGGGGGGGATGAACACTGAAGCTTTCTTT.

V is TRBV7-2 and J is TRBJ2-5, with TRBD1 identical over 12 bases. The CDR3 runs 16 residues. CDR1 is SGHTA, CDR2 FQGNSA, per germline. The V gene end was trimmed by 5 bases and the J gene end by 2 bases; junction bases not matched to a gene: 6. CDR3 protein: CASSLGTGGGQETQYF. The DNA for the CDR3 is TGTGCCAGCAGCCTCGGGACAGGGGGCGGTCAAGAGACCCAGTACTTC. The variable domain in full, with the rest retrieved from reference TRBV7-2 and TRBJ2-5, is GAGVSQSPSNKVTEKGKDVELRCDPISGHTALYWYRQSLGQGLEFLIYFQGNSAPDKSGLPSDRFSAERTGGSVSTLTIQRTQQEDSAVYLCASSLGTGGGQETQYFGPGTRLLVL.

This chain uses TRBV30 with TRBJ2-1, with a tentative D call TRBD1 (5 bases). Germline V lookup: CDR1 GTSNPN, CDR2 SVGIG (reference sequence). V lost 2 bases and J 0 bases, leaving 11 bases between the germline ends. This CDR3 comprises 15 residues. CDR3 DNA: TGTGCCTGGAGTCAAGGGGCTAGCTCCTACAATGAGCAGTTCTTC. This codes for CAWSQGASSYNEQFF. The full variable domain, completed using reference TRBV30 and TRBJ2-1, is SQTIHQWPATLVQPVGSPLSLECTVEGTSNPNLYWYRQAAGRGLQLLFYSVGIGQISSEVPQNLSASRPQDRQFILSSKKLLLSDSGFYLCAWSQGASSYNEQFFGPGTRLTVL.

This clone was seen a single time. The CDR3 loop is CASSGPGGVNTEAFF. The CDR3 DNA follows: TGTGCCAGCAGCGGTCCAGGGGGAGTAAACACTGAAGCTTTCTTT. The chain couples TRBV11-1 to TRBJ1-1, with 7 bases fitting TRBD1. This CDR3 comprises 15 residues. CDR1 and CDR2 from the germline V gene are SGHAT and FQDESV (reference sequence). Losses at the gene ends were 5 bases for V and 2 bases for J; bases not matched to a gene: 8.

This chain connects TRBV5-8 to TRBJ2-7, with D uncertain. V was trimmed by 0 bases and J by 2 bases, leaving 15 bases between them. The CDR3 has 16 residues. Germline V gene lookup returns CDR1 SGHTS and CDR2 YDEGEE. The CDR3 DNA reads TGTGCCAGCAGCTTGGTTTGGGCGTCGGATACCTACGAGCAGTACTTC. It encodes CASSLVWASDTYEQYF.

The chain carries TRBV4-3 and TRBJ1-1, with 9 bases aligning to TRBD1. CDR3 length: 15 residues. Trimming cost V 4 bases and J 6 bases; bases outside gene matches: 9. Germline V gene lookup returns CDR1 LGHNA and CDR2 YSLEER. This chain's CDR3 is CASSRRDRVTPEAFF. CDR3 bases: TGCGCCAGCAGCCGCCGGGACAGGGTTACTCCTGAAGCTTTCTTT.

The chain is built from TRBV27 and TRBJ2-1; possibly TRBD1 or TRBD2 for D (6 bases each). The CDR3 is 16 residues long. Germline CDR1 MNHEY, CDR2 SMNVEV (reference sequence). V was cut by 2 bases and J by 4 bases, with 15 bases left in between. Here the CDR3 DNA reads TGTGCCAGCAGTTTACGGGGGCTCCCTTTATACAATGAGCAGTTCTTC. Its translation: CASSLRGLPLYNEQFF.

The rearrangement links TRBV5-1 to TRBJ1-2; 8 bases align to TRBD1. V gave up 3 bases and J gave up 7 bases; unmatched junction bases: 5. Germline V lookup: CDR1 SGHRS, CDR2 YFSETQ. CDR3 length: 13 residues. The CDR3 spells CASSSTGVRGYTF. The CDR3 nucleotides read TGCGCCAGCAGCTCGACAGGGGTCCGTGGCTACACCTTC.

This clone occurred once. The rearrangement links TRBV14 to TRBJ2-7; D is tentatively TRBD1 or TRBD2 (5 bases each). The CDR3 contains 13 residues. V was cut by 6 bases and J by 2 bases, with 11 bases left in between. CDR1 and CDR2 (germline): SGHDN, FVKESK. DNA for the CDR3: TGTGCCAGCAGAGAGGGGTCCACCTACGAGCAGTACTTC. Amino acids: CASREGSTYEQYF.

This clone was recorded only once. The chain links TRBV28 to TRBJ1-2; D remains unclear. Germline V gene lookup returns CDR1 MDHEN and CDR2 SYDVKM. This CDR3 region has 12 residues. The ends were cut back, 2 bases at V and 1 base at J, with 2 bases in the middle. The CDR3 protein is CASSLNNYGYTF. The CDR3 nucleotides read TGTGCCAGCAGTTTAAATAACTATGGCTACACCTTC.

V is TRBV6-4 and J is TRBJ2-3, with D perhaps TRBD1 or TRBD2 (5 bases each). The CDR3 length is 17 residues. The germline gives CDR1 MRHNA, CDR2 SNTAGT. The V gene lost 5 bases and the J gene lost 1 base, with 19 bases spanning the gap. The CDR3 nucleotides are TGTGCCAGCAGTATAAGTCCGCTTGGGGGAGGCACAGATACGCAGTATTTT. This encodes CASSISPLGGGTDTQYF.